This TCR beta chain was captured by sequencing in a study of glioma-infiltrating T cells after dendritic cell vaccination. As for the study in general: Patients received autologous tumor lysate-pulsed dendritic cell vaccination between about 2002 and 2013. Monocyte-derived dendritic cells, cultured less than 9 days with IL-4 and GM-CSF, were pulsed with autologous tumor lysate.

J lost 4 bases, V lost 8 bases, and 8 bases had no gene match. The germline gives CDR1 MNHEY, CDR2 SMNVEV (reference sequence). The length of the CDR3 is 13 residues. The primer mix had 60 V beta and 13 J beta primers. Assay: immunoSEQ multiplex PCR; the TCRdb copy retains only in-frame clones and omits some. The data hold approximately 64,000 clones, with about 81% observed a single time. No glioblastoma patient carried an isocitrate dehydrogenase mutation. The source was blood, collected before dendritic cell vaccination. The chain links TRBV27 to TRBJ2-7; 7 bases line up with TRBD1. The sequence was obtained from a human donor with glioblastoma. CDR3 nucleotide sequence: TGTGCCAGCTCACGACAGGGATGGTACGAGCAGTACTTC. This sequence encodes CASSRQGWYEQYF.